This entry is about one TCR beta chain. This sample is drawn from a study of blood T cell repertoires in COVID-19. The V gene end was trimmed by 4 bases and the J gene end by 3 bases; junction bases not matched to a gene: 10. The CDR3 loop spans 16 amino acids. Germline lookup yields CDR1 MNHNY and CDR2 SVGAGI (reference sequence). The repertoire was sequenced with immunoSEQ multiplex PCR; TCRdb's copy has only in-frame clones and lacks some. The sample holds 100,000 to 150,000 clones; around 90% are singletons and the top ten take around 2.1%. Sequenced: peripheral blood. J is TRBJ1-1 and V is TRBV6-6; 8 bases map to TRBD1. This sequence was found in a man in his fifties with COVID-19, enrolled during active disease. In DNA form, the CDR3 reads TGTGCCAGCAGTTTCGGGACAGGCGGCTTCTACACTGAAGCTTTCTTT. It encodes CASSFGTGGFYTEAFF.